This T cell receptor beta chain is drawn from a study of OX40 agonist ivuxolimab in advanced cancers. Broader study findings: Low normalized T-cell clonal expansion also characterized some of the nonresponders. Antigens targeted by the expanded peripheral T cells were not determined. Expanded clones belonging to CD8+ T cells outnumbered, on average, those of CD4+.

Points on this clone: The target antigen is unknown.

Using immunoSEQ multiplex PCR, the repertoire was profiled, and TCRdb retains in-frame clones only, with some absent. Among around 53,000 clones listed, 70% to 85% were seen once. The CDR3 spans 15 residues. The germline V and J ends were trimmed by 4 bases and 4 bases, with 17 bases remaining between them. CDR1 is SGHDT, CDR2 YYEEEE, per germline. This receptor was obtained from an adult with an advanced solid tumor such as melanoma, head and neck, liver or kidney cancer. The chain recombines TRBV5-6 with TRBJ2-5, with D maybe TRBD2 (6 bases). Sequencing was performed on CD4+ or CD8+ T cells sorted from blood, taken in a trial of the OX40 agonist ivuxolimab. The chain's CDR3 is CASSPRGGMGETQYF. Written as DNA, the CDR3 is TGTGCCAGCAGCCCTCGGGGCGGGATGGGAGAGACCCAGTACTTC.